This T cell receptor beta chain appears in the sequencing data of a study of post-analysis software for immune sequencing data. Study-wide context: Relapsing-remitting, secondary progressive and progressive-relapsing forms of multiple sclerosis all featured among disease courses. General observations from the study: Compared with controls, patients had more of 4 to 6 TRBV segments, including TRBV5-6, TRBV5-1 and TRBV20-1. The F measure placed samples prepared in the same batch into strongly shared clusters. Diversity measured as normalized Chao1 was significantly lower in multiple sclerosis patients than in controls.

The library was made from cDNA and included unique molecular identifiers. Once roughly 0.95 to 10 million T cells were used, a few hundred thousand cDNA molecules resulted. Each CDR3 protein gets one entry after TCRdb re-called the PCR reads with MiXCR. This table holds some 800,000 distinct CDR3 sequences, more than 45% found once. Of note for this clonotype: Its antigen is not identified.

Trimming stripped 1 base from V and 2 bases from J, with 15 bases between. CDR1 is MNHNS, CDR2 SASEGT, per germline. CDR3 size: 16 residues. The material sequenced was blood. The chain combines TRBV6-1 with TRBJ2-7, with D possibly being TRBD1 (6 bases). This sequence originates from a girl between 10 and 17 years old with multiple sclerosis. The CDR3 DNA reads TGTGCCAGCAGTGAAGAGGGGGTGGGCTCAGCCTACGAGCAGTACTTC. Amino acid sequence: CASSEEGVGSAYEQYF.